What follows describes a single TCR beta chain. Its specificity is not known. The sample comes from a study of T-cell memory formation after mild COVID-19. Findings of the study overall: Cross-reactive memory apparently joined, as some responding clones appeared in pre-infection memory. Of the contracting clones, CD4+ ones lay mainly in CM and EM, and CD8+ ones in EMRA. Later expanders leaned toward CD4+, whereas clones contracting from day 15 to 85 were balanced CD4/CD8.

TCRdb re-called the 5' RACE reads through MiXCR, storing one row per CDR3 protein. The data show roughly 510,000 distinct CDR3 sequences, about 18% seen once. The CDR3 sequence is 12 residues long. Germline CDR1 SQVTM, CDR2 ANQGSEA. V lost 6 bases, J lost 3 bases, and 3 bases stayed unmatched. The rearrangement joins TRBV29-1 to TRBJ2-3; 7 bases agree with TRBD2. Sequenced: PBMCs or a T cell subset sorted from them (not recorded which). The sequence was collected from an adult woman who had mild COVID-19 (a few samples of this study predate the infection). Cell type and time point are not known. The DNA for the CDR3 is TGCAGCGTGGGAGGGGTAACAGATACGCAGTATTTT. Translated, it gives CSVGGVTDTQYF.